This paragraph covers one T cell receptor beta chain sequence. As yet, its antigen is unknown. This entry comes from a study of response to subunit inactivated influenza vaccine. This CDR3 spans 15 amino acids. Per germline, CDR1 LNHNV and CDR2 YYDKDF (reference sequence). V gave up 5 bases and J gave up 8 bases, with 20 bases separating them. Study-level findings and limits: Each seasonal flu vaccination may recruit only limited new T cells, authors suggested.

From the RT-PCR reads, TCRdb called clonotypes with MiXCR, one entry per CDR3 protein. The data hold around 530,000 distinct CDR3 sequences, with approximately 12% observed a single time. The sample was PBMCs from blood, taken on the day of vaccination. The rearrangement joins TRBV15 to TRBJ2-3; a weak D match, TRBD1 (5 bases). This clonotype originated in a man aged 50 to 59 who received an inactivated influenza vaccine. The chain's CDR3 is CATSRWGGPSPTQYF. The CDR3, as DNA: TGTGCCACCAGCCGCTGGGGCGGCCCCTCCCCTACGCAGTATTTT.